A selection of T cell receptor beta chains follows, all from one sample in a study of blood T cell repertoires in COVID-19. Repertoires were generated with immunoSEQ multiplex PCR, while TCRdb's copy carries only in-frame clones and drops some. Of more than 55,000 clones listed, approximately 88% were seen once; the top ten hold 5.5% to 7%. Sequencing was done on a sample of peripheral blood. Receptor source: a woman between 65 and 79 years old with acute or convalescent COVID-19. CDR3s include the opening cysteine and the closing phenylalanine or tryptophan. A D gene is named only where the DNA matches it firmly. Only part of the rows carry a size: once, few, many, or a class if the clone is expanded.

TRBD1,NA,TRBJ1-4,TRBV7-9,CASSLGGRGNEKLFF,TGTGCCAGCAGCTTAGGGGGCAGGGGGAATGAAAAACTGTTTTTT
NA,NA,TRBJ1-4,TRBV2,CASSEVGADWEKLFF,TGTGCCAGCAGTGAAGTTGGGGCAGACTGGGAAAAACTGTTTTTT
TRBD2,NA,TRBJ2-7,TRBV27,CASGASTSVNEQYF,TGTGCCAGCGGAGCGTCAACTAGCGTCAACGAGCAGTACTTC
NA,NA,TRBJ2-7,TRBV6-1,CASSERREQYF,TGTGCCAGCAGTGAAAGGAGAGAGCAGTACTTC
NA,NA,TRBJ1-5,TRBV6-5,CASRGSNQPQHF,TGTGCCAGCCGGGGGAGCAATCAGCCCCAGCATTTT
NA,once,TRBJ2-1,TRBV7-8,CASSPRGWDEQFF,TGTGCCAGCAGCCCTCGAGGTTGGGATGAGCAGTTCTTC
TRBD1,NA,TRBJ1-5,TRBV3-1/TRBV3-2,CASSPQGENQPQHF,TGTGCCAGCAGCCCCCAGGGGGAAAATCAGCCCCAGCATTTT
NA,NA,TRBJ2-1,TRBV27,CASKSADNNEQFF,TGTGCCAGCAAGTCCGCAGATAACAATGAGCAGTTCTTC
TRBD2,NA,TRBJ2-7,TRBV6-5,CASSPTSSTYEQYF,TGTGCCAGCAGCCCGACTAGCTCCACCTACGAGCAGTACTTC
NA,NA,TRBJ2-4,TRBV6-2/TRBV6-3,CASSYPAGQLAKNIQYF,TGTGCCAGCAGTTACCCCGCAGGACAACTAGCCAAAAACATTCAGTACTTC
NA,NA,TRBJ1-4,TRBV25-1,CASSGGGLLFF,TGTGCCAGCAGTGGAGGAGGGTTACTGTTTTTT
TRBD2,NA,TRBJ2-4,TRBV2,CASSEGEGKNIQYF,TGTGCCAGCAGTGAGGGGGAGGGAAAAAACATTCAGTACTTC
TRBD2,once,TRBJ2-7,TRBV27,CASKRLAGGLGSHEQYF,TGTGCCAGCAAGCGACTAGCGGGGGGGCTCGGCTCCCACGAGCAGTACTTC
NA,NA,TRBJ1-1,TRBV13,CASSFRTTLNTEAFF,TGTGCCAGCAGCTTCCGTACAACCCTGAACACTGAAGCTTTCTTT
TRBD1,NA,TRBJ1-5,TRBV24-1,CATSDAGQFNQPQHF,TGTGCCACCAGTGACGCGGGACAGTTCAATCAGCCCCAGCATTTT
TRBD1,NA,TRBJ1-2,TRBV20-1,CSASAGTVEGYTF,TGCAGTGCTAGTGCCGGGACAGTGGAGGGCTACACCTTC
TRBD1,NA,TRBJ1-5,TRBV28,CASSSPMPGQQHF,TGTGCCAGCAGTTCCCCCATGCCGGGACAGCAGCATTTT
TRBD1,NA,TRBJ2-7,TRBV19,CASSIGTGIAYEQYF,TGTGCCAGTAGTATTGGGACAGGGATCGCCTACGAGCAGTACTTC
NA,NA,TRBJ2-7,TRBV16,CASSQSVGSLSYEQYF,TGTGCCAGCAGCCAATCGGTCGGGTCCCTCTCCTACGAGCAGTACTTC
NA,NA,TRBJ1-2,TRBV28,CASSLVRDGYTF,TGTGCCAGCAGTTTAGTCAGGGATGGCTACACCTTC
TRBD2,few,TRBJ2-7,TRBV29-1,CSVWERGSYEQYF,TGCAGCGTTTGGGAGCGGGGAAGCTACGAGCAGTACTTC
TRBD1,NA,TRBJ1-4,TRBV7-6,CASSLLRGQGDEKLFF,TGTGCCAGCAGCCTTTTACGGGGACAGGGAGATGAAAAACTGTTTTTT
NA,NA,TRBJ1-1,TRBV5-1,CASSRGANTEAFF,TGCGCCAGCAGCAGGGGCGCGAACACTGAAGCTTTCTTT
TRBD2,NA,TRBJ2-1,TRBV28,CASSSPHSGAPYNEQFF,TGTGCCAGCAGTTCCCCACATAGCGGGGCCCCCTACAATGAGCAGTTCTTC
TRBD2,NA,TRBJ2-2,TRBV6-5,CASSYRTRNTGELFF,TGTGCCAGCAGTTACAGGACTAGAAACACCGGGGAGCTGTTTTTT
TRBD1,NA,TRBJ1-1,TRBV3-1/TRBV3-2,CASSPTDRGLRNTEAFF,TGTGCCAGCAGCCCCACGGACAGGGGGCTAAGGAACACTGAAGCTTTCTTT
NA,NA,TRBJ1-5,TRBV7-2,CASSREVRQPQHF,TGTGCCAGCAGTCGGGAGGTGAGACAGCCCCAGCATTTT
TRBD1,NA,TRBJ2-7,TRBV18,CASSPPGQGSPYEQYF,TGTGCCAGCTCACCACCGGGACAGGGTTCTCCCTACGAGCAGTACTTC
NA,NA,TRBJ2-7,TRBV2,CASNRVSGTYEQYF,TGTGCCAGCAACCGGGTGTCGGGAACCTACGAGCAGTACTTC
TRBD2,NA,TRBJ2-7,TRBV9,CASSAGGGPTYEQYF,TGTGCCAGCAGCGCTGGGGGGGGACCGACCTACGAGCAGTACTTC
TRBD2,NA,TRBJ2-4,TRBV20-1,CSASTGRSSNIQYF,TGCAGTGCTAGTACCGGGAGGAGTTCCAACATTCAGTACTTC
TRBD1,NA,TRBJ2-5,TRBV9,CASSSQGARTEETQYF,TGTGCCAGCAGCTCTCAGGGGGCGAGAACGGAAGAGACCCAGTACTTC
TRBD1,NA,TRBJ2-7,TRBV2,CASRGGPKEQYF,TGTGCCAGCAGAGGGGGCCCGAAGGAGCAGTACTTC
TRBD2,NA,TRBJ2-3,TRBV6-2/TRBV6-3,CASSYRRTSADTQYF,TGTGCCAGCAGTTACAGGAGGACTAGCGCAGATACGCAGTATTTT
NA,NA,TRBJ2-6,TRBV7-2,CASSVRGSRANVLTF,TGTGCCAGCAGCGTTAGGGGCTCTAGGGCCAACGTCCTGACTTTC
NA,NA,TRBJ2-5,TRBV30,CAWKRYQETQYF,TGTGCCTGGAAGAGGTACCAAGAGACCCAGTACTTC
NA,NA,TRBJ2-7,TRBV30,CAWSSSGTNEQYF,TGTGCCTGGAGTTCCTCCGGGACAAACGAGCAGTACTTC
NA,NA,TRBJ1-2,TRBV7-6,CASSLAGGEGDGYTF,TGTGCCAGCAGCTTAGCGGGGGGAGAGGGCGATGGCTACACCTTC
NA,once,TRBJ2-3,TRBV28,CASSYSPSQGSDTQYF,TGTGCCAGCAGTTATTCACCCTCTCAGGGTTCAGATACGCAGTATTTT
NA,NA,TRBJ1-2,TRBV5-1,CASSRDYGYTF,TGCGCCAGCAGCCGGGACTATGGCTACACCTTC
NA,NA,TRBJ1-2,TRBV28,CASSFVEGVGYGYTF,TGTGCCAGCAGTTTCGTGGAGGGTGTTGGCTATGGCTACACCTTC
NA,NA,TRBJ2-5,TRBV19,CASSMTSISQETQYF,TGTGCCAGTAGTATGACTAGTATCTCTCAAGAGACCCAGTACTTC
NA,NA,TRBJ1-2,TRBV28,CASTGGRGYTF,TGTGCCAGCACTGGGGGCCGGGGCTACACCTTC
TRBD2,NA,TRBJ2-7,TRBV7-3,CASSPGTSGAYEQYF,TGTGCCAGCAGCCCAGGGACTAGCGGGGCCTACGAGCAGTACTTC
NA,NA,TRBJ1-2,TRBV6-2/TRBV6-3,CASRPPANYGYTF,TGTGCCAGCAGACCTCCAGCTAACTATGGCTACACCTTC
NA,NA,TRBJ1-2,TRBV5-1,CASSLNRLVDGYTF,TGCGCCAGCAGCTTAAACCGTCTGGTAGATGGCTACACCTTC
NA,NA,TRBJ1-3,TRBV6-6,CASSYSEGRSGNTIYF,TGTGCCAGCAGTTACTCAGAGGGCAGATCAGGAAACACCATATATTTT
TRBD2,NA,TRBJ2-1,TRBV18,CASSPLRGSSYNEQFF,TGTGCCAGCTCACCACTGCGGGGGAGCTCCTACAATGAGCAGTTCTTC
NA,NA,TRBJ1-3,TRBV9,CASSVGGDGNTIYF,TGTGCCAGCAGCGTAGGGGGAGATGGAAACACCATATATTTT
NA,NA,TRBJ1-2,TRBV28,CASLRGNYGYTF,TGTGCCAGCTTGCGGGGGAACTATGGCTACACCTTC
NA,NA,TRBJ1-4,TRBV27,CGGPEKLFF,TGTGGGGGCCCGGAAAAACTGTTTTTT
NA,NA,TRBJ1-3,TRBV6-6,CASSYPTSGNTIYF,TGTGCCAGCAGTTACCCTACCTCTGGAAACACCATATATTTT
NA,NA,TRBJ2-3,TRBV11-2,CASSREGGPTDTQYF,TGTGCCAGCAGCCGCGAGGGGGGGCCCACAGATACGCAGTATTTT
TRBD1,NA,TRBJ1-1,TRBV14,CASSQLRQGTETFF,TGTGCCAGCAGCCAACTACGACAGGGAACAGAAACTTTCTTT
NA,NA,TRBJ2-3,TRBV20-1,CSAKTETQYF,TGCAGTGCTAAAACAGAGACGCAGTATTTT
NA,NA,TRBJ1-5,TRBV28,CASSLAAGNQPQHF,TGTGCCAGCAGTTTAGCGGCGGGGAATCAGCCCCAGCATTTT
NA,NA,TRBJ2-1,TRBV5-1,CASSWGGNNEQFF,TGCGCCAGCAGCTGGGGGGGCAACAATGAGCAGTTCTTC
NA,NA,TRBJ1-1,TRBV16,CASSRTRKAEAFF,TGTGCCAGCAGCAGAACCAGGAAGGCTGAAGCTTTCTTT
NA,NA,TRBJ1-2,TRBV6-4,CASTPTVRDYGYTF,TGTGCCAGCACCCCGACAGTTCGGGACTATGGCTACACCTTC